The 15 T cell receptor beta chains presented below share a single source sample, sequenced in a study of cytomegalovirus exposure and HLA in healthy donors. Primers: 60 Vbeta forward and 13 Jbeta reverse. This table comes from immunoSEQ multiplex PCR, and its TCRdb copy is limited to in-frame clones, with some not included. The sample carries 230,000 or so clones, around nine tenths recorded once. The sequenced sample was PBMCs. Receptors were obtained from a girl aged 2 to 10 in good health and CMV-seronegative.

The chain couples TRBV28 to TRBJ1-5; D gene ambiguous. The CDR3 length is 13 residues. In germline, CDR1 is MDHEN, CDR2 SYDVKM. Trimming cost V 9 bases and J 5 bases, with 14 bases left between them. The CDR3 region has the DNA TGTGCCAGTGTTGGGGTCGGGGATCAGCCCCAGCATTTT. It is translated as CASVGVGDQPQHF.

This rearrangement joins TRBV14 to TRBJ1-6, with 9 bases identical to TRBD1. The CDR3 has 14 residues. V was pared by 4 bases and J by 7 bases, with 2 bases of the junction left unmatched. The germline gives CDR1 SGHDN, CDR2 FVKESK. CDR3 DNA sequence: TGTGCCAGCAGCCCGGGACAGGGCAATTCACCCCTCCACTTT. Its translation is CASSPGQGNSPLHF.

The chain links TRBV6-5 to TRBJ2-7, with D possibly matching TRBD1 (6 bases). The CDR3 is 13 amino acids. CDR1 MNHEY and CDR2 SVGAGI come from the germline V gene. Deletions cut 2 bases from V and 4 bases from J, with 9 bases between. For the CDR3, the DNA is TGTGCCAGCAGTTACAGGGGACAATACGAGCAGTACTTC. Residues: CASSYRGQYEQYF.

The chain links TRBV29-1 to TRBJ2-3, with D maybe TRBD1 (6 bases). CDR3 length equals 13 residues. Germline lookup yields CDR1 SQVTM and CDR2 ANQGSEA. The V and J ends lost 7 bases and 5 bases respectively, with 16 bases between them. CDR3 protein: CSAPKGVGDTQYF. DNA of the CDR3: TGCAGCGCCCCTAAGGGGGTTGGAGATACGCAGTATTTT.

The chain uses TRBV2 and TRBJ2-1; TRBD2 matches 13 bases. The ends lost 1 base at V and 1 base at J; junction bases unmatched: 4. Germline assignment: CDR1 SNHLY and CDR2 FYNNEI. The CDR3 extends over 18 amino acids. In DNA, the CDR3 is TGTGCCAGCAGTGAAGAACTAGCGGGAGGGCCTTCCTACAATGAGCAGTTCTTC. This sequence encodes CASSEELAGGPSYNEQFF.

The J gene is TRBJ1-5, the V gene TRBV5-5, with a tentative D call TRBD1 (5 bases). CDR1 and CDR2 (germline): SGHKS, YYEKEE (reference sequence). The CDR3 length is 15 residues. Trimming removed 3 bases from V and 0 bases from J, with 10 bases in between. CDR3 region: CASSSDDSSNQPQHF. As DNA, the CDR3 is TGTGCCAGCAGCTCTGACGACAGTAGCAATCAGCCCCAGCATTTT.

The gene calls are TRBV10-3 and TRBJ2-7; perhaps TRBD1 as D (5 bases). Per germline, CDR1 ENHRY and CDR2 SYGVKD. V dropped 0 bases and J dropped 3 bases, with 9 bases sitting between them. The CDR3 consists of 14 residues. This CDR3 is CAISESTGRYEQYF. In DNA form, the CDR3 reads TGTGCCATCAGTGAGTCTACAGGCCGCTACGAGCAGTACTTC.

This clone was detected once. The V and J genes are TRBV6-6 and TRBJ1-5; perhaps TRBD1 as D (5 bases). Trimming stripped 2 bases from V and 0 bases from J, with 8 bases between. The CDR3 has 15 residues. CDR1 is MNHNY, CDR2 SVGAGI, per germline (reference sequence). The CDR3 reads CASSYRTYSNQPQHF. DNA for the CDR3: TGTGCCAGCAGTTACCGGACATATAGCAATCAGCCCCAGCATTTT.

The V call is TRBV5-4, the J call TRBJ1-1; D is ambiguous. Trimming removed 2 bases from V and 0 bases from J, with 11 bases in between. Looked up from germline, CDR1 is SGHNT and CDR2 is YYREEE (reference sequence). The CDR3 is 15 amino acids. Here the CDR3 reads CASSFGAVMNTEAFF. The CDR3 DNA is TGTGCCAGCAGCTTCGGAGCAGTTATGAACACTGAAGCTTTCTTT.

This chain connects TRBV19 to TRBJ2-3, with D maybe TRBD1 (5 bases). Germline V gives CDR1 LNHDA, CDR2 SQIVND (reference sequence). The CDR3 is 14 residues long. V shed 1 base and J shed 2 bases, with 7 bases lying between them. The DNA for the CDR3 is TGTGCCAGTAGTATAGGACAGACCACAGATACGCAGTATTTT. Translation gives CASSIGQTTDTQYF.

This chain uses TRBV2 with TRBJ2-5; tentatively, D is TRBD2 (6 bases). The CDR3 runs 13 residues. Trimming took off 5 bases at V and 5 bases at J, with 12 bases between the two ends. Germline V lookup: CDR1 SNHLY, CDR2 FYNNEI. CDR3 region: CASSQLAGETQYF. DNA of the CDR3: TGTGCCAGCAGTCAATTGGCGGGGGAGACCCAGTACTTC.

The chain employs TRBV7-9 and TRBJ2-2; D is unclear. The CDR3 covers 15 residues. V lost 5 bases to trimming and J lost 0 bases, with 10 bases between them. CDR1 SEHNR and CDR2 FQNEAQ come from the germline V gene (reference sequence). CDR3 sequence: CASSINYTNTGELFF. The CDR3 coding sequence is TGTGCCAGCAGCATCAACTACACGAACACCGGGGAGCTGTTTTTT.

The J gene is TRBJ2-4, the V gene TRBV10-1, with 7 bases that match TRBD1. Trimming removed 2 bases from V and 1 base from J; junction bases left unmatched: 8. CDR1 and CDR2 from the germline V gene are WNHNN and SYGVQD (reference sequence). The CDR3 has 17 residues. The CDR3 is CASSEGTEIFAKNIQYF. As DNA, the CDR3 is TGCGCCAGCAGTGAGGGGACAGAGATCTTTGCCAAAAACATTCAGTACTTC.

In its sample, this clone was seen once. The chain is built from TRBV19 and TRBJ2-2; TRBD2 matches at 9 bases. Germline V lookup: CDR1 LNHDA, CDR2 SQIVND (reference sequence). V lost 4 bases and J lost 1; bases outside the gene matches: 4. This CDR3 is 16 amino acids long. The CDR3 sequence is CASSTRLAENTGELFF. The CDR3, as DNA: TGTGCCAGTAGTACCCGACTAGCGGAGAACACCGGGGAGCTGTTTTTT.

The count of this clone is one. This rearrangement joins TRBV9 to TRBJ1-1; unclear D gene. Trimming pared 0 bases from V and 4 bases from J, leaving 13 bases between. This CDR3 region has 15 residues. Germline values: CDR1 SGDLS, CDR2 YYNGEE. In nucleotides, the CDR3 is TGTGCCAGCAGCGTAGCTACGGGGTTGAGCACTGAAGCTTTCTTT. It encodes CASSVATGLSTEAFF.